One and the same sample provided the 3 T cell receptor beta chains below, sequenced in a study of blood T cell repertoires in COVID-19. The data were produced by immunoSEQ multiplex PCR, yet TCRdb's version contains in-frame clones alone and is incomplete. Altogether 120,000 or so clones are present, approximately 80% being singletons, with the ten largest covering 3.8%. The sequenced sample was peripheral blood. The receptors come from a woman between 50 and 59 years old with acute or convalescent COVID-19.

A note on this clone: The same CDR3 is also encoded by other DNA sequences in this sample. V gene TRBV5-1 combines with J gene TRBJ1-5, with D possibly matching TRBD1 (6 bases). The germline V and J ends were trimmed by 4 bases and 2 bases, with 7 bases remaining between them. This CDR3 spans 13 amino acids. Germline lookup yields CDR1 SGHRS and CDR2 YFSETQ. The CDR3 reads CASSRTGNQPQHF. The DNA of the CDR3 is TGCGCCAGCAGCCGGACAGGCAATCAGCCCCAGCATTTT.

The chain couples TRBV5-1 to TRBJ1-3, with D uncertain. Germline lookup yields CDR1 SGHRS and CDR2 YFSETQ. V lost 0 bases to trimming and J lost 0 bases, with 10 bases between them. The CDR3 has 16 residues. The DNA for the CDR3 is TGCGCCAGCAGCTTGGCCGGGGAAAGCTCTGGAAACACCATATATTTT. Residues: CASSLAGESSGNTIYF.

The chain's CDR3 is CASTPDNYLSPLHF. Written as DNA, the CDR3 is TGTGCCAGCACCCCGGACAATTACCTTTCACCCCTCCACTTT. The chain links TRBV6-5 to TRBJ1-6, with D perhaps matching TRBD1 (5 bases). The CDR3 is made up of 14 amino acids. The germline V gene encodes CDR1 MNHEY and CDR2 SVGAGI. Trimming left V 7 bases short and J 9 bases short, with 16 bases between.